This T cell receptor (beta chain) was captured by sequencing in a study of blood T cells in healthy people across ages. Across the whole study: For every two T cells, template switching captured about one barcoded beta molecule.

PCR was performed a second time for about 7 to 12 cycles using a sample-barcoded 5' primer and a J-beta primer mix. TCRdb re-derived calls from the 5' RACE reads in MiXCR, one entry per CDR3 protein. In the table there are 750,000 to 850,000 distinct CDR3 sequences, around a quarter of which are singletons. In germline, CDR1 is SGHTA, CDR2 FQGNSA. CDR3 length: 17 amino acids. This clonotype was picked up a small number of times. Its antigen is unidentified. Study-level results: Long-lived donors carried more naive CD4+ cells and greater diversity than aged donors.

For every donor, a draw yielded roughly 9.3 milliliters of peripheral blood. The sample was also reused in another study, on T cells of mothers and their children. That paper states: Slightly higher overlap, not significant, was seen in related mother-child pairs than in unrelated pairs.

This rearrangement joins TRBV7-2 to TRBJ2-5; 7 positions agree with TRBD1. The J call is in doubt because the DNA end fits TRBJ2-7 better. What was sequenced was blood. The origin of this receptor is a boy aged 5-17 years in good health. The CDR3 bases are TGTGCCAGCAGCTTAGGGGCGGCAGGGGGAATTAGAGGCGAGCAGTACTTC. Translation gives CASSLGAAGGIRGEQYF.